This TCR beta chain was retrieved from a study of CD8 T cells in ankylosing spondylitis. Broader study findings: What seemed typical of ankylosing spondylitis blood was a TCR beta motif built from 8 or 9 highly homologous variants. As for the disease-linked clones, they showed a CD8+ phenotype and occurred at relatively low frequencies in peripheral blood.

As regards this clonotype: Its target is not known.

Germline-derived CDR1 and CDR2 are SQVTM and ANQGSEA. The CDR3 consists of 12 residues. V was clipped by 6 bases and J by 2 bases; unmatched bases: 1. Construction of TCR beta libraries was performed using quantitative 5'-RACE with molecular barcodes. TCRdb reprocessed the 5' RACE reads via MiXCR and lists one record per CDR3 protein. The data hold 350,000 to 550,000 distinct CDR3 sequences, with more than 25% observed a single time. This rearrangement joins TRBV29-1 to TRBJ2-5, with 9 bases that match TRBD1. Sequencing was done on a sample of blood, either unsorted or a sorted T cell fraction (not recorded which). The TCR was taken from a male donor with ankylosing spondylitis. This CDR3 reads CSVGQGQETQYF. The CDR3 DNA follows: TGCAGCGTCGGACAGGGGCAAGAGACCCAGTACTTC.